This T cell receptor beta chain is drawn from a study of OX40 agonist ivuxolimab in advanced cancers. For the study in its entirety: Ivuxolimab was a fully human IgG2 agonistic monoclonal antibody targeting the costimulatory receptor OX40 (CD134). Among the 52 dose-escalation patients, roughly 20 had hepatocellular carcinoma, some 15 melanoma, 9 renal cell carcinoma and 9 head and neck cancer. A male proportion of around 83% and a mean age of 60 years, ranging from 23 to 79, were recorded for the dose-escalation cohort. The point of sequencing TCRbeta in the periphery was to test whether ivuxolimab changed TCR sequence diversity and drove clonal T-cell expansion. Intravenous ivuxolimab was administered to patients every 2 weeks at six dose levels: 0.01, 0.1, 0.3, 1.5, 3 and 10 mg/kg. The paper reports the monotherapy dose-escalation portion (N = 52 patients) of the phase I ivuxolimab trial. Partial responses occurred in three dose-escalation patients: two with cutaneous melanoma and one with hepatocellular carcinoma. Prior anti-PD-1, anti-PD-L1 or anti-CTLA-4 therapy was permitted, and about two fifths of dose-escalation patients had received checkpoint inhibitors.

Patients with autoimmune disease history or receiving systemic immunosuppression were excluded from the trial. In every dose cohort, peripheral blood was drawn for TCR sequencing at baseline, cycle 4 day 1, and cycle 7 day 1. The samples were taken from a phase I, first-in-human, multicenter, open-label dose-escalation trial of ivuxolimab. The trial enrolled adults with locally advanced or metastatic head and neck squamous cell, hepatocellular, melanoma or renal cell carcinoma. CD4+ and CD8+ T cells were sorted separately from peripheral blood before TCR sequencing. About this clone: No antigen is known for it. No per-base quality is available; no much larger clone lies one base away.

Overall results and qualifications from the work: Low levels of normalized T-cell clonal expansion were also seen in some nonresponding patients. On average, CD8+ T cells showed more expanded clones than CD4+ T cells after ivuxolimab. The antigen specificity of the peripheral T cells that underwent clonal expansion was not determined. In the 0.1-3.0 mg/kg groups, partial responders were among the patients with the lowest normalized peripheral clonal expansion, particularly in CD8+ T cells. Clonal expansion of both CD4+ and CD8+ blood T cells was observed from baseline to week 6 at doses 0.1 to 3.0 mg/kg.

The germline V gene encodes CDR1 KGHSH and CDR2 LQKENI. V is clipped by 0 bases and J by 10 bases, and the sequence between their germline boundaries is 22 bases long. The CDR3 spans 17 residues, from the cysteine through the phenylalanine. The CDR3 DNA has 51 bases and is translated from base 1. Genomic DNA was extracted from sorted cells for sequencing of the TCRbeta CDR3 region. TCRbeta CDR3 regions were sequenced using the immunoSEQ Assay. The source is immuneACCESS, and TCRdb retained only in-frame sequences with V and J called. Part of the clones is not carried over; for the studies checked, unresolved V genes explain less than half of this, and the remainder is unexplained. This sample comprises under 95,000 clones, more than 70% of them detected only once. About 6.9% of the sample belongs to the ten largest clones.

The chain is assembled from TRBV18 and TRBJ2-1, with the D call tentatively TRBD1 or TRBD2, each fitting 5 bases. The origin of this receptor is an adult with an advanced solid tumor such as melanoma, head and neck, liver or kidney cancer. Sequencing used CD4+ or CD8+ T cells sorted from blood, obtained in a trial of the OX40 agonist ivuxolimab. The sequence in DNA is TGTGCCAGCTCACCACCGGGGCAGGGCGGAGGTGCCACGGAGCAGTTCTTC. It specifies CASSPPGQGGGATEQFF.